A single sample is the source of the 28 T cell receptor beta chains below, sequenced in a study of cytomegalovirus exposure and HLA in healthy donors. Primers: 60 Vbeta forward and 13 Jbeta reverse. Libraries were prepared by immunoSEQ multiplex PCR; TCRdb keeps only in-frame clonotypes and omits some of them. The data show some 120,000 clones, under 90% seen once. Input material: PBMCs. These receptors all stem from a woman aged 30 to 39 in good health and CMV-seronegative.

This sequence joins TRBV19 and TRBJ1-1; tentative D call: TRBD1 (6 bases). This CDR3 spans 16 amino acids. Trimming removed 1 base at V and 4 bases at J, with 16 bases between. Per the germline V gene, CDR1 is LNHDA and CDR2 is SQIVND (reference sequence). CDR3 coding DNA: TGTGCCAGTAGTATAGGATATCCAGGGGATGTCACTGAAGCTTTCTTT. Its protein is CASSIGYPGDVTEAFF.

A note on this clone: Relative to the germline gene, one junction end is altered; a read error may explain this. The chain joins TRBV7-7 to TRBJ2-1; unclear D gene. The CDR3 runs to 13 residues. Germline-derived CDR1 and CDR2 are SSHAT and FNYEAQ (reference sequence). The CDR3 sequence is CASSLDSYNEQFF. CDR3 coding DNA: TGTGCTAGCAGCTTAGACTCTTACAATGAGCAGTTCTTC.

The CDR3 DNA reads TGTGCCAGCAGTTTACCTATGGGCACGCAGTATTTT. As protein: CASSLPMGTQYF. J is TRBJ2-3 and V is TRBV28; D uncertain. The V and J ends lost 2 bases and 9 bases respectively, with 9 bases between them. The CDR3 totals 12 residues. Per the germline V gene, CDR1 is MDHEN and CDR2 is SYDVKM.

In nucleotides, the CDR3 is TGTGCCAGCAGTGGACAGGGGTCTCCCTACGAGCAGTACTTC. Its protein product is CASSGQGSPYEQYF. The chain combines TRBV27 with TRBJ2-7, with 9 bases that match TRBD1. In germline, CDR1 is MNHEY, CDR2 SMNVEV (reference sequence). There are 14 residues in the CDR3. Trimming cost V 5 bases and J 2 bases; bases outside gene matches: 4.

This clone has a handful of counts. The chain employs TRBV10-3 and TRBJ1-2, with D unclear. Trimming shortened V by 6 bases and J by 4 bases, and 15 bases separated the two germline ends. Germline V gives CDR1 ENHRY, CDR2 SYGVKD. The length of the CDR3 is 14 residues. CDR3 residues: CAIRPGVAGYGYTF. The CDR3 DNA is TGTGCCATCAGGCCCGGGGTAGCCGGCTATGGCTACACCTTC.

This clone showed up just a few times. The V and J genes are TRBV7-9 and TRBJ2-5; 11 bases match TRBD2. The CDR3 is 15 amino acids. J gave up 5 bases and V 5 bases, and 7 bases lay outside the gene matches. Germline V CDR1 and CDR2: SEHNR, FQNEAQ (reference sequence). The CDR3 DNA reads as TGTGCCAGCAGCAAACTAGCGGGAGAGAAGGAGACCCAGTACTTC. This codes for CASSKLAGEKETQYF.

The V gene is TRBV6-4, the J gene TRBJ2-6, with TRBD1 as a possible D gene (6 bases). There are 14 residues in the CDR3. V was cut by 4 bases and J by 2 bases, with 6 bases left in between. Germline V gene lookup returns CDR1 MRHNA and CDR2 SNTAGT. CDR3 DNA sequence: TGTGCCAGCAGTGGGGACACTGGGGCCAACGTCCTGACTTTC. It yields the protein CASSGDTGANVLTF.

The rearrangement uses TRBV6-5 and TRBJ1-2, with D possibly being TRBD1 (5 bases). CDR1 is MNHEY, CDR2 SVGAGI, per germline. V was clipped by 3 bases and J by 0 bases, with 8 bases between them. CDR3 length: 14 residues. The CDR3 here is CASSYDSTNYGYTF. The CDR3 bases are TGTGCCAGCAGTTATGACAGTACTAACTATGGCTACACCTTC.

This sequence joins TRBV7-2 and TRBJ2-2, with a possible D match to TRBD2 (6 bases). Germline CDR1 reads SGHTA; CDR2 reads FQGNSA. Trimming removed 2 bases at V and 0 bases at J, with 10 bases between. This CDR3 has 16 residues. The CDR3 DNA follows: TGTGCCAGCAGCTTACTAGCGAGGACGAACACCGGGGAGCTGTTTTTT. This translates into CASSLLARTNTGELFF. Full variable domain (outside the CDR3, taken from reference TRBV7-2 and TRBJ2-2): GAGVSQSPSNKVTEKGKDVELRCDPISGHTALYWYRQSLGQGLEFLIYFQGNSAPDKSGLPSDRFSAERTGGSVSTLTIQRTQQEDSAVYLCASSLLARTNTGELFFGEGSRLTVL.

This chain uses TRBV28 with TRBJ2-2; 10 nucleotides agree with TRBD2. CDR1 is MDHEN and CDR2 is SYDVKM in the germline V gene. The CDR3 length is 16 residues. V was pared by 5 bases and J by 3 bases, with 6 bases of the junction left unmatched. The CDR3, as DNA: TGTGCCAGCAGTAGAAGAGCGGGAGGGGACACCGGGGAGCTGTTTTTT. Amino acid sequence: CASSRRAGGDTGELFF.

V is TRBV6-1 and J is TRBJ2-3, with 9 bases matching TRBD1. Germline values: CDR1 MNHNS, CDR2 SASEGT. Trimming cost V 5 bases and J 2 bases; bases outside gene matches: 5. CDR3 length equals 15 residues. CDR3 sequence: CASSRTGVTTDTQYF. Written as DNA, the CDR3 is TGTGCCAGCAGTAGGACAGGGGTTACCACAGATACGCAGTATTTT.

The gene calls are TRBV6-1 and TRBJ2-3, with 10 bases matching TRBD1. This CDR3 contains 15 residues. In germline, CDR1 is MNHNS, CDR2 SASEGT. V lost 6 bases and J lost 4; bases outside the gene matches: 7. In DNA form, the CDR3 reads TGTGCCAGCAGAACGGGACAGGGGTTCGCAGATACGCAGTATTTT. Protein: CASRTGQGFADTQYF.

The chain employs TRBV11-2 and TRBJ1-2, with D perhaps TRBD1 (5 bases). V shed 0 bases and J shed 0 bases, with 8 bases lying between them. The CDR3 consists of 15 residues. Per germline, CDR1 SGHAT and CDR2 FQNNGV. Here the CDR3 DNA reads TGTGCCAGCAGCTTAGATGGGGCGGCTAACTATGGCTACACCTTC. Protein: CASSLDGAANYGYTF.

In its sample, this clone was seen a few times. The J gene is TRBJ1-5, the V gene TRBV5-8; the match to TRBD1 covers 8 bases. The CDR3 runs 16 residues. The germline V gene encodes CDR1 SGHTS and CDR2 YDEGEE. The J segment lost 6 bases and the V segment lost 6 bases, leaving 14 bases of the junction unmatched. The CDR3, as DNA: TGTGCCAGCACCACCTGGACAGGGAACCACGGTCAGCCCCAGCATTTT. Amino acid sequence: CASTTWTGNHGQPQHF.

The V gene is TRBV5-4, the J gene TRBJ2-1, with TRBD2 matching over 7 bases. CDR3 length equals 17 residues. The junction had 7 bases not matched to a gene; V was cut back by 1 base and J by 0 bases. From germline, CDR1 is SGHNT and CDR2 YYREEE (reference sequence). The CDR3 nucleotides are TGTGCCAGCAGCTTGCCTAGCGGTGTAAGCTCCTACAATGAGCAGTTCTTC. Its protein product is CASSLPSGVSSYNEQFF.

This clone was observed a few times. This chain uses TRBV27 with TRBJ2-1; TRBD2 matches 10 bases. Per germline, CDR1 MNHEY and CDR2 SMNVEV (reference sequence). The J segment lost 2 bases and the V segment lost 0 bases, leaving 10 bases of the junction unmatched. This CDR3 region has 19 residues. CDR3 nucleotide sequence: TGTGCCAGCAGTTTATCAGGGACTAGCGTTGTCCTTCCCTACAATGAGCAGTTCTTC. Translating gives CASSLSGTSVVLPYNEQFF.

The V gene is TRBV7-8, the J gene TRBJ2-7; possibly TRBD1 for D (5 bases). Germline V gives CDR1 SGHVS, CDR2 FQNEAQ. With 0 bases removed from V and 4 bases from J, the gap between germline ends came to 13 bases. This CDR3 is built from 15 residues. CDR3 DNA: TGTGCCAGCAGCTTAGCCCCCCAGGGTATGTACGAGCAGTACTTC. As protein: CASSLAPQGMYEQYF.

The chain has TRBV28 and TRBJ1-1, with unresolved D. The V gene lost 3 bases and the J gene lost 5 bases, with 19 bases spanning the gap. The CDR3 has 16 residues. The V gene's germline CDR1 is MDHEN and CDR2 SYDVKM. CDR3 protein: CASSFLEGRPGTEAFF. CDR3 nucleotide sequence: TGTGCCAGCAGTTTTCTCGAGGGCAGGCCCGGGACTGAAGCTTTCTTT.

The chain joins TRBV16 to TRBJ2-5; TRBD1 matches 7 bases. The DNA end lines up better with TRBJ2-7; the J call may be wrong. The CDR3 length is 15 residues. Germline loops: CDR1 KGHSY, CDR2 FQNENV. CDR3 sequence reads: CASSPPGQSSYEQYF. CDR3 in DNA: TGTGCCAGCAGCCCCCCGGGACAGAGCTCCTACGAGCAGTACTTC.

This clone came up a few times. This rearrangement joins TRBV11-2 to TRBJ2-3; 8 bases match TRBD1. Germline CDR1 SGHAT, CDR2 FQNNGV. The junction had 2 bases not matched to a gene; V was cut back by 2 bases and J by 1 base. The CDR3 is 15 residues long. In DNA form, the CDR3 reads TGTGCCAGCAGCTTACAGGGGGCCGGCACAGATACGCAGTATTTT. It codes for CASSLQGAGTDTQYF.

The chain links TRBV6-1 to TRBJ2-7, with D maybe TRBD1 (6 bases). Germline CDR1 MNHNS, CDR2 SASEGT. Trimming removed 4 bases at V and 5 bases at J, with 12 bases between. The CDR3 extends over 13 amino acids. The CDR3 sequence: CASSAYRENEQYF. The CDR3 bases are TGTGCCAGCAGTGCCTACAGGGAGAACGAGCAGTACTTC.

V gene TRBV28 combines with J gene TRBJ2-1, with a weak D call TRBD1 (6 bases). V lost 2 bases and J 7 bases, leaving 15 bases between the germline ends. This CDR3 has 15 residues. Germline CDR1 is MDHEN and CDR2 is SYDVKM. The CDR3 DNA follows: TGTGCCAGCAGTTTAGACCCCTTCAGGGGTAATGAGCAGTTCTTC. Protein product: CASSLDPFRGNEQFF.

Worth noting for this clone: One end of the junction does not line up with germline, which may come from a read error. The chain has TRBV19 and TRBJ2-3, with a possible D match to TRBD1 (6 bases). The CDR3 contains 17 residues. The germline gives CDR1 LNHDA, CDR2 SQIVND (reference sequence). The chain's CDR3 is CASSIFQGMTSTDTQYF. The CDR3 DNA follows: TGTGCCAGCAGTATATTCCAGGGGATGACTAGCACAGATACGCAGTATTTT.

For this clone: The conserved phenylalanine or tryptophan is not found at the CDR3 terminus, so this likely reflects a read error. It is unclear where the CDR3 begins or ends on the DNA, so no DNA is shown, and the CDR3 is as TCRdb lists it. The chain uses TRBV11-2 and TRBJ2-7; TRBD1 is taken as the D call from the table, unchecked against the DNA. Per germline, CDR1 SGHAT and CDR2 FQNNGV. The CDR3 totals 11 residues, both ends included. The CDR3: CASSLGPDKGI.

The chain combines TRBV11-2 with TRBJ2-7, with TRBD1 identical over 8 bases. The germline gives CDR1 SGHAT, CDR2 FQNNGV. V lost 7 bases and J lost 3; bases outside the gene matches: 8. The length of the CDR3 is 14 residues. CDR3 nucleotide sequence: TGTGCCAGCACTACCGGGACAGGCCTCTACGAGCAGTACTTC. Protein: CASTTGTGLYEQYF.

This chain connects TRBV2 to TRBJ2-7; no definite D call. CDR3 length: 12 residues. Germline values: CDR1 SNHLY, CDR2 FYNNEI. The V gene lost 4 bases and the J gene lost 1 base, with 5 bases spanning the gap. The CDR3 DNA is TGTGCCAGCAGTGCGTATTCCTACGAGCAGTACTTC. It translates to CASSAYSYEQYF.

This chain uses TRBV30 with TRBJ2-5; 7 bases fit TRBD1. The DNA end is more similar to TRBJ2-7, so the J call may be wrong. This CDR3 contains 12 residues. Per germline, CDR1 GTSNPN and CDR2 SVGIG (reference sequence). The CDR3 DNA reads TGTGCCTGGACCAGGGGGTCCTACGAGCAGTACTTC. Protein sequence: CAWTRGSYEQYF.

The genes are TRBV5-6 and TRBJ2-5; 12 bases are a match to TRBD1. The CDR3 is 16 amino acids. Trimming cost V 5 bases and J 4 bases; bases outside gene matches: 9. Germline values: CDR1 SGHDT, CDR2 YYEEEE. CDR3 sequence reads: CASRKPGQGARETQYF. The DNA for the CDR3 is TGTGCCAGCAGGAAACCGGGACAGGGGGCACGAGAGACCCAGTACTTC.